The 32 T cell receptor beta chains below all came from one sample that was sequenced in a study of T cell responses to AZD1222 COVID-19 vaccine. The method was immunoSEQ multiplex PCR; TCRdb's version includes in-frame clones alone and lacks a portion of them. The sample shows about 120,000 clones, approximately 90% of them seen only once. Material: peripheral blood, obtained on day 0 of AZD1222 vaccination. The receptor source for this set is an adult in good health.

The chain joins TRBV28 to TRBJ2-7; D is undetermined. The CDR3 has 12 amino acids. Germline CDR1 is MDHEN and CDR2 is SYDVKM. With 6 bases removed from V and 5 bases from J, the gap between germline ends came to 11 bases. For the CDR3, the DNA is TGTGCCAGCAGCCAACGGGTTGACGAGCAGTACTTC. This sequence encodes CASSQRVDEQYF.

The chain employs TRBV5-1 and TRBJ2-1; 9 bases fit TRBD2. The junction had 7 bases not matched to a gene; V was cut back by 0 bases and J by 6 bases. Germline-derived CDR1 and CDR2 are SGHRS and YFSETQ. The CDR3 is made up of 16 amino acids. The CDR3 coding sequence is TGCGCCAGCAGCTTGGGGGCGGGAGGGATAACCAATGAGCAGTTCTTC. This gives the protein CASSLGAGGITNEQFF.

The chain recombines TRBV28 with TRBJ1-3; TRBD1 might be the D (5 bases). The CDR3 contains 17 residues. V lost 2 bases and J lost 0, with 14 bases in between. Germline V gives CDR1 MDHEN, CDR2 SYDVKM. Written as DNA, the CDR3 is TGTGCCAGCAGTTTAGGGGGAGCGGGCCGCTCTGGAAACACCATATATTTT. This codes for CASSLGGAGRSGNTIYF.

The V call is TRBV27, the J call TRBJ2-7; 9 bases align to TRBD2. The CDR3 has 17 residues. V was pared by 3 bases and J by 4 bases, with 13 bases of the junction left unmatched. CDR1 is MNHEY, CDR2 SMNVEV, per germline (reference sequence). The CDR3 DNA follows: TGTGCCAGCAGTTTGAGGGGGGGGGTAGCGGGAGTTTACGAGCAGTACTTC. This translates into CASSLRGGVAGVYEQYF.

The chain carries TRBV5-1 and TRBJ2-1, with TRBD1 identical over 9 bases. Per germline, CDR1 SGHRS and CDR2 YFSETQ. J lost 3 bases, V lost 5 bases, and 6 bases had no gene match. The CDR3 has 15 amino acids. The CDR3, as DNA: TGCGCCAGCAGATCCGGGACAGGGCTCTACAATGAGCAGTTCTTC. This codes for CASRSGTGLYNEQFF.

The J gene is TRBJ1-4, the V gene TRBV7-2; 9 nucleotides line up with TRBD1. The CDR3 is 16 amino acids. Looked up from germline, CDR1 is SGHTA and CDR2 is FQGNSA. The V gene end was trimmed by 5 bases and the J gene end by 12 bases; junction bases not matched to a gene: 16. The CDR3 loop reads CASSHRADRGLSELFF. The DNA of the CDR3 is TGTGCCAGCAGCCACCGCGCGGACAGGGGACTTTCCGAACTGTTTTTT.

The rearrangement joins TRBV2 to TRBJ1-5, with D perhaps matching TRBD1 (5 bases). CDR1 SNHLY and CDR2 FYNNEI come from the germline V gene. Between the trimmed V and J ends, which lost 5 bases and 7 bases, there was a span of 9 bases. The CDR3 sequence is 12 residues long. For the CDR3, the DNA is TGTGCCAGCAGTACACAGGCCCAGCCCCAGCATTTT. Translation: CASSTQAQPQHF.

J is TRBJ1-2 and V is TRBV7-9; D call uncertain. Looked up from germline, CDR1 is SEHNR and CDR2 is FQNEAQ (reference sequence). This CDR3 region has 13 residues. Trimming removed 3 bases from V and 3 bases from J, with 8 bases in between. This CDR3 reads CASSFSGDYGYTF. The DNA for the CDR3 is TGTGCCAGCAGCTTCTCCGGGGACTATGGCTACACCTTC.

The DNA of the CDR3 is TGCAGTGCGAAGAACCCCTACGAGCAGTACTTC. Translated, it gives CSAKNPYEQYF. This chain joins TRBV20-1 and TRBJ2-7; D gene unclear. Trimming cost V 6 bases and J 2 bases, with 8 bases left between them. Per germline, CDR1 DFQATT and CDR2 SNEGSKA (reference sequence). CDR3 length: 11 residues.

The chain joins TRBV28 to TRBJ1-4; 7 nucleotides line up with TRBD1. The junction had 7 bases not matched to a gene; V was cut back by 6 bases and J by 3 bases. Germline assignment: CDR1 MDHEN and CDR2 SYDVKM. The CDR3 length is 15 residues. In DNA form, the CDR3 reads TGTGCCAGCAGCCGAGGGGGCACGGCTAATGAAAAACTGTTTTTT. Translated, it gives CASSRGGTANEKLFF. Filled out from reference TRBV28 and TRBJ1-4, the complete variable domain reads DVKVTQSSRYLVKRTGEKVFLECVQDMDHENMFWYRQDPGLGLRLIYFSYDVKMKEKGDIPEGYSVSREKKERFSLILESASTNQTSMYLCASSRGGTANEKLFFGSGTQLSVL.

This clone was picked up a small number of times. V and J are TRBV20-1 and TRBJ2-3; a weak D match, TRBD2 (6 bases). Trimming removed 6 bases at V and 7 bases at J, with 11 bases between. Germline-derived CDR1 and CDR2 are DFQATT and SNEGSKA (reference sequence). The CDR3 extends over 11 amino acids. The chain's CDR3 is CSAEAGNTQYF. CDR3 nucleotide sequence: TGCAGTGCCGAGGCGGGGAATACGCAGTATTTT.

Here the CDR3 reads CASRSDRGGTQYF. CDR3 DNA: TGTGCCAGCAGATCTGACAGAGGAGGGACGCAGTATTTT. The rearrangement uses TRBV6-5 and TRBJ2-3; TRBD2 might be the D (6 bases). Germline-derived CDR1 and CDR2 are MNHEY and SVGAGI. The ends were cut back, 6 bases at V and 9 bases at J, with 16 bases in the middle. The CDR3 is made up of 13 amino acids.

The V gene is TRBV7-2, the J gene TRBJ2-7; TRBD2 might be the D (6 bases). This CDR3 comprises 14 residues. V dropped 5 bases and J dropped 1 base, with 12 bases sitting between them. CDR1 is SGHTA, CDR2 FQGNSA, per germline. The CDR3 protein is CASSRDSNSYEQYF. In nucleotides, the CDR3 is TGTGCCAGCAGCCGGGACTCCAATTCCTACGAGCAGTACTTC.

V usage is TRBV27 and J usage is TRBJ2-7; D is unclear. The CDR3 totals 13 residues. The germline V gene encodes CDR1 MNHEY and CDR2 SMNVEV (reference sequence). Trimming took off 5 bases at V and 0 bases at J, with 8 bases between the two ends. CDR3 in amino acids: CASSRESSYEQYF. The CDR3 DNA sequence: TGTGCCAGCAGTCGAGAAAGCTCCTACGAGCAGTACTTC.

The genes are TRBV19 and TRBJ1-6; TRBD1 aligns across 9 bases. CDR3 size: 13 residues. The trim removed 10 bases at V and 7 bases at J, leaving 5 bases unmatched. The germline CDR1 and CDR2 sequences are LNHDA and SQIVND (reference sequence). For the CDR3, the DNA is TGTGCCACCAGACAGGGGGGAAATTCACCCCTCCACTTT. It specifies CATRQGGNSPLHF. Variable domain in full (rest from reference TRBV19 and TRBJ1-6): DGGITQSPKYLFRKEGQNVTLSCEQNLNHDAMYWYRQDPGQGLRLIYYSQIVNDFQKGDIAEGYSVSREKKESFPLTVTSAQKNPTAFYLCATRQGGNSPLHFGNGTRLTVT.

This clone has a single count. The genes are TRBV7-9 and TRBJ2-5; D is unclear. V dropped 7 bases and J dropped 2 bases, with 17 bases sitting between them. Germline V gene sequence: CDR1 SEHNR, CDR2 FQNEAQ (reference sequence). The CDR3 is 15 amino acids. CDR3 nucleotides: TGTGCCAGCATAGGCGTCCTCAGAAGTCAAGAGACCCAGTACTTC. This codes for CASIGVLRSQETQYF.

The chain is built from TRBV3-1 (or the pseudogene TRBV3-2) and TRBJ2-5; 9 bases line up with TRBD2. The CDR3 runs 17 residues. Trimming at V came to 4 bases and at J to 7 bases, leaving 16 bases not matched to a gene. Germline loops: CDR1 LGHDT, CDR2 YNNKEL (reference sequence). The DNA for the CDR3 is TGTGCCAGCAGCCCATACCCGGTAGCGGGGGCCACCGGGACCCAGTACTTC. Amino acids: CASSPYPVAGATGTQYF.

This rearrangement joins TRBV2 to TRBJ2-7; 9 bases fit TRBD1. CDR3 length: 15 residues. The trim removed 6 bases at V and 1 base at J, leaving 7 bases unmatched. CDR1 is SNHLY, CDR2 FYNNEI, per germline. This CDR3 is CASSDRDRDSYEQYF. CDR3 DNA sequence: TGTGCCAGCAGCGACCGGGACAGGGATTCCTACGAGCAGTACTTC.

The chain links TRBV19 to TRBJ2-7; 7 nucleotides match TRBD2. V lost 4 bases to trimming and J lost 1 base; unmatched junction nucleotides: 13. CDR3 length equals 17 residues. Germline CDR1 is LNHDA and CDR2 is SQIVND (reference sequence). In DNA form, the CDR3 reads TGTGCCAGTAGTAGGGGCCGCGGCGGGGGACTGTCCTACGAGCAGTACTTC. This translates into CASSRGRGGGLSYEQYF.

CDR3: CASRTPGPGTQYF. The CDR3 coding sequence is TGTGCCAGCAGGACCCCGGGACCGGGTACGCAGTATTTT. V usage is TRBV6-5 and J usage is TRBJ2-3; D assignment may be TRBD1 or TRBD2 (5 bases each). Germline V gene lookup returns CDR1 MNHEY and CDR2 SVGAGI. The V end lost 6 bases, the J end lost 8 bases, and 15 bases lay between the germline ends. This CDR3 contains 13 residues.

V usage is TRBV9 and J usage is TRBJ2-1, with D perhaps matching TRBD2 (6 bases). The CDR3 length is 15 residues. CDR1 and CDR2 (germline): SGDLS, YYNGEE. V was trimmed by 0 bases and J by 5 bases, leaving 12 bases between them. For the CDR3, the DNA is TGTGCCAGCAGCGTAGACGGGGGACGACACAATGAGCAGTTCTTC. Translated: CASSVDGGRHNEQFF.

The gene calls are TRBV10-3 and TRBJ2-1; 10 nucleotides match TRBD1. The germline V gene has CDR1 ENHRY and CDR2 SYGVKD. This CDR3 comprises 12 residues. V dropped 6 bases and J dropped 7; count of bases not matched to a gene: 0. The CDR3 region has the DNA TGTGCCATCAGGGGACAGGGGAATGAGCAGTTCTTC. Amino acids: CAIRGQGNEQFF.

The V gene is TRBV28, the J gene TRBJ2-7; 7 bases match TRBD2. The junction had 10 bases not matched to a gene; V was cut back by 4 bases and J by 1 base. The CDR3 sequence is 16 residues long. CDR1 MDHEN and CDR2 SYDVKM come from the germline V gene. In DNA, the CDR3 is TGTGCCAGCAGTTCCTCGGGGGGAGTGGCTTCCTACGAGCAGTACTTC. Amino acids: CASSSSGGVASYEQYF.

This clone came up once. The chain's CDR3 is CASSPTRGANVLTF. CDR3 nucleotide sequence: TGTGCCAGCTCACCCACCCGAGGGGCCAACGTCCTGACTTTC. The chain has TRBV18 and TRBJ2-6; no clear D. Germline V gives CDR1 KGHSH, CDR2 LQKENI. Between the trimmed V and J ends, which lost 3 bases and 4 bases, there was a span of 7 bases. The CDR3 spans 14 residues.

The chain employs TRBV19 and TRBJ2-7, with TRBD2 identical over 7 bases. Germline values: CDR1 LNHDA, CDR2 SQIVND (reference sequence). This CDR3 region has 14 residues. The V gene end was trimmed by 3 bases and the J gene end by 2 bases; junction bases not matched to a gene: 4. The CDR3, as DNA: TGTGCCAGTAGTATGATGGGGACTACCTACGAGCAGTACTTC. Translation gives CASSMMGTTYEQYF. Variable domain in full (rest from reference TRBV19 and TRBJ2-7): DGGITQSPKYLFRKEGQNVTLSCEQNLNHDAMYWYRQDPGQGLRLIYYSQIVNDFQKGDIAEGYSVSREKKESFPLTVTSAQKNPTAFYLCASSMMGTTYEQYFGPGTRLTVT.

As DNA, the CDR3 is TGTGCCAGCTCACCACCGCGGGGAGGAGGCTCCTACAATGAGCAGTTCTTC. This gives the protein CASSPPRGGGSYNEQFF. The rearrangement joins TRBV18 to TRBJ2-1, with D possibly TRBD2 on 6 matching bases. Germline V gene lookup returns CDR1 KGHSH and CDR2 LQKENI. The germline V and J ends were trimmed by 0 bases and 0 bases, with 12 bases remaining between them. The CDR3 contains 17 residues.

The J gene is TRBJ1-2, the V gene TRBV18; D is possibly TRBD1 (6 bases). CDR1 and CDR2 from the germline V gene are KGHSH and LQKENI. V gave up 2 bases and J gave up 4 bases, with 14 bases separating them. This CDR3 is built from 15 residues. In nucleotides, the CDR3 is TGTGCCAGCTCACCAGACCTACAGGGCATCTATGGCTACACCTTC. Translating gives CASSPDLQGIYGYTF.

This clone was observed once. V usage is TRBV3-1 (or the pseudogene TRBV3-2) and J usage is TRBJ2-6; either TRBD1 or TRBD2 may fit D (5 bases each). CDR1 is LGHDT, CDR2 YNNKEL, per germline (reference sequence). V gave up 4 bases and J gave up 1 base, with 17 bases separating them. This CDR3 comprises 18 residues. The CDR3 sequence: CASSPTGHLLSGANVLTF. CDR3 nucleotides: TGTGCCAGCAGCCCTACGGGGCACCTGTTGTCTGGGGCCAACGTCCTGACTTTC.

CDR3 protein: CASSLASGYNEQFF. Here the CDR3 DNA reads TGTGCCAGCAGTTTGGCTAGCGGCTACAATGAGCAGTTCTTC. The chain carries TRBV28 and TRBJ2-1, with 7 bases fitting TRBD2. Germline V gene sequence: CDR1 MDHEN, CDR2 SYDVKM. Unmatched junction bases numbered 2, after V lost 3 bases and J lost 3 bases. CDR3 length: 14 amino acids.

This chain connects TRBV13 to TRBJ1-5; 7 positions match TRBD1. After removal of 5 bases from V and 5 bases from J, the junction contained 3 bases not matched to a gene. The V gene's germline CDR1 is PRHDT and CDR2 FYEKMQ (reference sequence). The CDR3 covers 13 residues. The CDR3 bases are TGTGCCAGCAGCCAGGGGGTTGATCAGCCCCAGCATTTT. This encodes CASSQGVDQPQHF.

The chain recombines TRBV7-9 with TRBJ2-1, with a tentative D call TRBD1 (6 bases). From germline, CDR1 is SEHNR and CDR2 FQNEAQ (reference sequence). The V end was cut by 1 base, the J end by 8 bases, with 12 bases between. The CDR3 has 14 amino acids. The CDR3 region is CASSLGARGDEQFF. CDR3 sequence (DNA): TGTGCCAGCAGCTTAGGCGCCAGGGGCGATGAGCAGTTCTTC.

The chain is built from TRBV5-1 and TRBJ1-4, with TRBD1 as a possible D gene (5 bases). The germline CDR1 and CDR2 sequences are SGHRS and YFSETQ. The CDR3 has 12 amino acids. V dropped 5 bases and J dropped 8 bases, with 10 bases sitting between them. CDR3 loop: CASRQEGEKLFF. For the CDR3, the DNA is TGCGCCAGCAGACAGGAGGGAGAAAAACTGTTTTTT.